Shown below are 4 T cell receptor beta chains from a single sample sequenced in a study of cytomegalovirus exposure and HLA in healthy donors. Sequencing used immunoSEQ multiplex PCR; TCRdb keeps in-frame clones, though not all of them. The sample records about 130,000 clones, roughly 89% being singletons. The sample comprised PBMCs. The receptors shown here come from a woman aged 18-29 years in good health and CMV-seronegative.

The gene calls are TRBV11-2 and TRBJ1-6; 7 positions agree with TRBD1. CDR1 and CDR2 (germline): SGHAT, FQNNGV. There are 16 residues in the CDR3. The V segment lost 2 bases and the J segment 7 bases; nucleotides outside the gene matches: 8. The CDR3 region has the DNA TGTGCCAGCAGCTTATTGCACAGGGGCCTCAATTCACCCCTCCACTTT. Its protein is CASSLLHRGLNSPLHF. Using reference TRBV11-2 and TRBJ1-6 for the parts outside the CDR3, the full variable domain is EAGVAQSPRYKIIEKRQSVAFWCNPISGHATLYWYQQILGQGPKLLIQFQNNGVVDDSQLPKDRFSAERLKGVDSTLKIQPAKLEDSAVYLCASSLLHRGLNSPLHFGNGTRLTVT.

The gene calls are TRBV4-2 and TRBJ2-6; 13 bases agree with TRBD2. CDR1 and CDR2 (germline): LGHNA, YNFKEQ. The CDR3 is 16 residues long. The CDR3, as DNA: TGTGCAACTAGCGGGGGGGCCCCCTCTGGGGCCAACGTCCTGACTTTC. This encodes CATSGGAPSGANVLTF.

CDR3 in DNA: TGTGCCAGCAGCGCACTAGCACCTACGGGTAATGAGCAGTTCTTC. It is translated as CASSALAPTGNEQFF. The rearrangement links TRBV2 to TRBJ2-1; a possible D gene is TRBD2 (6 bases). V was trimmed by 6 bases and J by 7 bases, leaving 19 bases between them. The CDR3 contains 15 residues. CDR1 SNHLY and CDR2 FYNNEI come from the germline V gene.

The chain uses TRBV28 and TRBJ1-1; no firm D call. Germline assignment: CDR1 MDHEN and CDR2 SYDVKM. The CDR3 runs to 14 residues. V was pared by 5 bases and J by 4 bases, with 14 bases between. The CDR3 DNA follows: TGTGCCAGCAGTCCCGGATTAGGAGGCACTGAAGCTTTCTTT. Protein product: CASSPGLGGTEAFF.